This T cell receptor beta chain originates from a study of Graves' ophthalmopathy and Graves' hyperthyroidism. Uncontrolled infections, other autoimmune diseases, pregnancy or lactation barred patients from enrollment. The germline V gene encodes CDR1 ENHRY and CDR2 SYGVKD. The CDR3 contains 13 residues. V lost 10 bases, J lost 1 base, and 5 bases stayed unmatched. Amplifying from RNA transcripts, the study obtained TCR beta CDR3 regions. Investigators did first-round RT-PCR with HTBI primers, then second-round multiplex PCR. TCRdb fed the multiplex PCR reads into MiXCR, producing one record per CDR3 protein. Of about 740,000 distinct CDR3 sequences in the sample, 40% are singletons; the top ten hold about 40%.

This clonotype was sampled from an adult man with Graves' ophthalmopathy. The chain combines TRBV10-3 with TRBJ1-1; 8 positions agree with TRBD1. The specimen sequenced was peripheral blood. As DNA, the CDR3 is TGTGCCAGCACAGGGGGTACGAACACTGAAGCTTTCTTT. This codes for CASTGGTNTEAFF.